This T cell receptor (beta chain) comes out of a study of technical replicates of blood from a handful of donors. This clone was counted once. The germline CDR1 and CDR2 sequences are SEHNR and FQNEAQ (reference sequence). The junction had 6 bases not matched to a gene; V was cut back by 8 bases and J by 2 bases. This CDR3 is 13 amino acids long. Sequencing used immunoSEQ multiplex PCR; TCRdb keeps in-frame clones, though not all of them. Among tens of thousands of clones listed, 85% to 95% were seen once. This receptor was obtained from a human donor in good health. V and J are TRBV7-9 and TRBJ2-7, with 7 positions matching TRBD1. The sample comprised T cells isolated from PBMCs. The CDR3 here is CASGDSATYEQYF. CDR3 nucleotides: TGTGCCAGCGGGGACAGCGCTACCTACGAGCAGTACTTC.